This TCR beta chain was sequenced in a study of blood T cell repertoires in COVID-19. Study information: Samples of COVID-19 (acute and convalescent) were obtained from the United States, Italy and Spain. In each case, the material was cDNA or gDNA derived from T cells, B-cell-depleted T cells, or PBMCs.

Per germline, CDR1 MNHEY and CDR2 SVGAGI. This CDR3 comprises 13 residues. V was clipped by 0 bases and J by 7 bases, with 6 bases between them. Under the authors' procedure: It was from reference gene primer amplification that nucleated cell counts were estimated. Clones were sequenced by immunoSEQ multiplex PCR, and TCRdb holds only the in-frame ones, with some missing. From that table come the V and J calls and clone size; the DNA was used to work out D and trimming. The table includes 140,000 to 150,000 clones, roughly 80% detected once. The chain combines TRBV6-5 with TRBJ1-4; D call uncertain. This clonotype was sampled from a man aged 50 or older with active or convalescent COVID-19. Source material: peripheral blood. The CDR3 is CASSYSSPEKLFF. The DNA for the CDR3 is TGTGCCAGCAGTTACTCGAGTCCTGAAAAACTGTTTTTT.